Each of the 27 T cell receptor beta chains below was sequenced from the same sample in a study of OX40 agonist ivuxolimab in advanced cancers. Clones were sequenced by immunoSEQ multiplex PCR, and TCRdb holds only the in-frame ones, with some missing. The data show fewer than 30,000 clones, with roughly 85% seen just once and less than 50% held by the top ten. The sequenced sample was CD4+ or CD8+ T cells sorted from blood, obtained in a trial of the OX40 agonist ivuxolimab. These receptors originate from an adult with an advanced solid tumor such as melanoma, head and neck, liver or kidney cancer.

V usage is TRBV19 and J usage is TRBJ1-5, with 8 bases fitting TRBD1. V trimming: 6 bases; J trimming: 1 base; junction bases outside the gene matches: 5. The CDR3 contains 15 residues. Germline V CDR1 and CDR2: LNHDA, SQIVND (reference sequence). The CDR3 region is CASSRTGRSNQPQHF. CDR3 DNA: TGTGCCAGTAGCCGGACAGGGCGAAGCAATCAGCCCCAGCATTTT.

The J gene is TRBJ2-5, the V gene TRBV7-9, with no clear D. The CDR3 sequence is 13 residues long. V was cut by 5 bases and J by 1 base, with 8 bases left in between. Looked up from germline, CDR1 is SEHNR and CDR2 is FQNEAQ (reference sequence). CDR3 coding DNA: TGTGCCAGCAGCCAGATCCTCCAAGAGACCCAGTACTTC. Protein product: CASSQILQETQYF.

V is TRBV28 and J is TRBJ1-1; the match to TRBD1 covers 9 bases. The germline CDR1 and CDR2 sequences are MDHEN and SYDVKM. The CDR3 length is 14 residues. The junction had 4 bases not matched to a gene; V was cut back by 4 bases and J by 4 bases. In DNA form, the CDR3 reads TGTGCCAGCAGTTGGACAGGGGATATCACTGAAGCTTTCTTT. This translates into CASSWTGDITEAFF.

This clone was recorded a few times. This CDR3 is CASSLRDYNEQFF. In DNA, the CDR3 is TGTGCCAGCAGTTTAAGGGACTACAATGAGCAGTTCTTC. The V call is TRBV28, the J call TRBJ2-1, with D hard to call. This CDR3 comprises 13 residues. Trimming left V 2 bases short and J 3 bases short, with 5 bases between. Looked up from germline, CDR1 is MDHEN and CDR2 is SYDVKM.

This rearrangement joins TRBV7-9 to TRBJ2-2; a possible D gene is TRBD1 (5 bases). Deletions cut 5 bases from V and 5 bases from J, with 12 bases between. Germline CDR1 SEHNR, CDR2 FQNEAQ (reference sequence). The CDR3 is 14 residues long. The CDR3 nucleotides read TGTGCCAGCAGCCCCGCTACAGGAACCGGGGAGCTGTTTTTT. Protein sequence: CASSPATGTGELFF.

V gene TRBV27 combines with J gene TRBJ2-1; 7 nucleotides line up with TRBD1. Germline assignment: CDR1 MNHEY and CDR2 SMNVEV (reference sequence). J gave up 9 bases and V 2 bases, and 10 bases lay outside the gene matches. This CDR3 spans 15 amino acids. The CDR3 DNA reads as TGTGCCAGCAGTTTAAGACCCGGGACAGTGGGTGAGCAGTTCTTC. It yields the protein CASSLRPGTVGEQFF.

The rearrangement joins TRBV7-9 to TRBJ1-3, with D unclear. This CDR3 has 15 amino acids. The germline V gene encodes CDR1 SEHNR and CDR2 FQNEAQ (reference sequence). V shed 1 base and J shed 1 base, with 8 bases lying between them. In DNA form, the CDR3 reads TGTGCCAGCAGCTTAGTCCGACCGTCTGGAAACACCATATATTTT. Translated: CASSLVRPSGNTIYF.

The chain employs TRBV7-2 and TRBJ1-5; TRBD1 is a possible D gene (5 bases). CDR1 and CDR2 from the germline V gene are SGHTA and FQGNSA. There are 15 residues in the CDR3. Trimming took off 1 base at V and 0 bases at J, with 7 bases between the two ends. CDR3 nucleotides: TGTGCCAGCAGCTTAGACAGGATTAGCAATCAGCCCCAGCATTTT. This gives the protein CASSLDRISNQPQHF.

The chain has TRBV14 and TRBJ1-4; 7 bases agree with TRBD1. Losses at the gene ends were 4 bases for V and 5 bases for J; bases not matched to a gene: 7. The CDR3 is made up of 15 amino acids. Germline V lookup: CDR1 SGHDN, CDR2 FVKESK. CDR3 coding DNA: TGTGCCAGCAGCCCCGGACAGGCCCGGAATGAAAAACTGTTTTTT. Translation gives CASSPGQARNEKLFF.

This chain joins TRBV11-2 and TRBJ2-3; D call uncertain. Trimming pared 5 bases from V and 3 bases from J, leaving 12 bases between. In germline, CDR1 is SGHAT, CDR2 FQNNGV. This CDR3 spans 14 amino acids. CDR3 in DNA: TGTGCCAGCAGCCAAGTTGGGGTAACAGATACGCAGTATTTT. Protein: CASSQVGVTDTQYF.

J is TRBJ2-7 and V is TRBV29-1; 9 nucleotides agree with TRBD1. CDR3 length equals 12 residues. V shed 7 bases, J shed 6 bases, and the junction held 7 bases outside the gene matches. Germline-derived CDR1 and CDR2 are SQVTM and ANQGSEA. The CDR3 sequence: CSADRGAGEQYF. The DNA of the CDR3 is TGCAGCGCCGACAGGGGGGCCGGCGAGCAGTACTTC.

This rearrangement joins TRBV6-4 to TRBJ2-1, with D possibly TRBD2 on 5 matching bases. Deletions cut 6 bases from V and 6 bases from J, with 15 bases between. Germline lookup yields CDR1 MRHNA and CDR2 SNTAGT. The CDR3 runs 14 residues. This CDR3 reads CASSNGLGVNEQFF. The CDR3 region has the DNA TGTGCCAGCAGCAATGGGCTGGGAGTCAATGAGCAGTTCTTC.

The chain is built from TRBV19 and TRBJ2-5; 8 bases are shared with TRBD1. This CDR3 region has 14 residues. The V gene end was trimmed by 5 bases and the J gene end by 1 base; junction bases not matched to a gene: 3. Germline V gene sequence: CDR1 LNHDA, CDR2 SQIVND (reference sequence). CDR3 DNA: TGTGCCAGTAGTCAAGACAGGGGCCAAGAGACCCAGTACTTC. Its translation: CASSQDRGQETQYF. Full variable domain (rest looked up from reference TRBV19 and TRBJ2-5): DGGITQSPKYLFRKEGQNVTLSCEQNLNHDAMYWYRQDPGQGLRLIYYSQIVNDFQKGDIAEGYSVSREKKESFPLTVTSAQKNPTAFYLCASSQDRGQETQYFGPGTRLLVL.

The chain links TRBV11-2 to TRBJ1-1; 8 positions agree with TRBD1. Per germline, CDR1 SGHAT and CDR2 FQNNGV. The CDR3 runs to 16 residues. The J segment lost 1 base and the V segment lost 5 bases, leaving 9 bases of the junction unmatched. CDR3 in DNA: TGTGCCAGCAGCGTCCGGGACAGGCGCGGGAACACTGAAGCTTTCTTT. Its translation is CASSVRDRRGNTEAFF.

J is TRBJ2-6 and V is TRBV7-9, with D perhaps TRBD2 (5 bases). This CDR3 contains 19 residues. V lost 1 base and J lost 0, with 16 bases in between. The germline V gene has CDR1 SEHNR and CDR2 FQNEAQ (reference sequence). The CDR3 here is CASSLGASGYDSGANVLTF. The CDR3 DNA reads TGTGCCAGCAGCTTAGGGGCGTCGGGGTATGACTCTGGGGCCAACGTCCTGACTTTC. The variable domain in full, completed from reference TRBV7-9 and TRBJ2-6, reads DTGVSQNPRHKITKRGQNVTFRCDPISEHNRLYWYRQTLGQGPEFLTYFQNEAQLEKSRLLSDRFSAERPKGSFSTLEIQRTEQGDSAMYLCASSLGASGYDSGANVLTFGAGSRLTVL.

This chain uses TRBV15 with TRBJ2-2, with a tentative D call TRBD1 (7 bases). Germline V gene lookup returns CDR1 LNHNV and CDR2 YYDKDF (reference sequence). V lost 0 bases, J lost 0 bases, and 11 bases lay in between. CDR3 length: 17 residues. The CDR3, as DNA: TGTGCCACCAGCAGAGATGGAGGGACAGCGAACACCGGGGAGCTGTTTTTT. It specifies CATSRDGGTANTGELFF.

CDR3 loop: CASRIDRISQPQHF. The CDR3 nucleotides are TGTGCCAGCCGGATAGACAGGATAAGTCAGCCCCAGCATTTT. The chain links TRBV28 to TRBJ1-5, with D possibly TRBD1 on 6 matching bases. Germline V lookup: CDR1 MDHEN, CDR2 SYDVKM. CDR3 length: 14 residues. Trimming removed 8 bases at V and 6 bases at J, with 17 bases between.

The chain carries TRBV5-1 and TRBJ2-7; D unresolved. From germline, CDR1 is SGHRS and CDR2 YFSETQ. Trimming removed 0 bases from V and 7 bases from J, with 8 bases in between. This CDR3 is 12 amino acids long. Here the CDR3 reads CASSLGAREQYF. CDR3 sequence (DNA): TGCGCCAGCAGCTTGGGTGCCAGGGAGCAGTACTTC.

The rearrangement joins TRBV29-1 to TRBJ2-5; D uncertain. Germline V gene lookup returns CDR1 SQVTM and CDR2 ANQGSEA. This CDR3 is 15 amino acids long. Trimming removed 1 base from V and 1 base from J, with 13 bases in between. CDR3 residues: CSVEGYMPSQETQYF. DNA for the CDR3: TGCAGCGTTGAAGGGTATATGCCCTCCCAAGAGACCCAGTACTTC.

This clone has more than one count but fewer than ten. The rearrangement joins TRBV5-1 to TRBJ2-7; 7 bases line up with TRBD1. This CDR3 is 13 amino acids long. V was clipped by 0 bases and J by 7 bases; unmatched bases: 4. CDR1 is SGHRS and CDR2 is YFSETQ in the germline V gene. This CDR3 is CASSLEGAGEQYF. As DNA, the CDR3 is TGCGCCAGCAGCTTGGAGGGGGCGGGTGAGCAGTACTTC.

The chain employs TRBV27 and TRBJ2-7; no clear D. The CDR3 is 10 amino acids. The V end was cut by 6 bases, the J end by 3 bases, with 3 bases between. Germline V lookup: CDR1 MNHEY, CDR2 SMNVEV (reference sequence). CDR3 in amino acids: CASRGYEQYF. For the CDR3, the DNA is TGTGCCAGCAGGGGCTACGAGCAGTACTTC.

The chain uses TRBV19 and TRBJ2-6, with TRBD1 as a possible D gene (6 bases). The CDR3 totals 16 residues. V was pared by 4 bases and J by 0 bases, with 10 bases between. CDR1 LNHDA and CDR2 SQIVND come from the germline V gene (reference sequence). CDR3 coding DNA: TGTGCCAGTAGTAAAACGGGACACTCTGGGGCCAACGTCCTGACTTTC. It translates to CASSKTGHSGANVLTF.

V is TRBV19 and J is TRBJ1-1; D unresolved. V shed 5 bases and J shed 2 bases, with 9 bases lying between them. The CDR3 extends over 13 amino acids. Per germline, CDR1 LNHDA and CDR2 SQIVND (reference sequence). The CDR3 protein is CASSFARNTEAFF. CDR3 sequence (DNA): TGTGCCAGTAGTTTCGCGCGCAACACTGAAGCTTTCTTT.

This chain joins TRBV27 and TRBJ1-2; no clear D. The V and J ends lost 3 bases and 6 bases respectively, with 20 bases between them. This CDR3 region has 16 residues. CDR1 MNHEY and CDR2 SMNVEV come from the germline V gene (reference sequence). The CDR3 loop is CASSFAPPGKEDGYTF. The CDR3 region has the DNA TGTGCCAGCAGTTTTGCCCCCCCGGGAAAGGAGGATGGCTACACCTTC.

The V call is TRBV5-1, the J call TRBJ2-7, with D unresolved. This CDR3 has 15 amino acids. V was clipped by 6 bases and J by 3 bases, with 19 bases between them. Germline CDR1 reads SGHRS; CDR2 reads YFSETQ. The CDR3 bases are TGCGCCAGCACCCTAGGCAGGTTTCCCGACTACGAGCAGTACTTC. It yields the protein CASTLGRFPDYEQYF. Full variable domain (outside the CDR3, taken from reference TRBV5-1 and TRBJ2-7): KAGVTQTPRYLIKTRGQQVTLSCSPISGHRSVSWYQQTPGQGLQFLFEYFSETQRNKGNFPGRFSGRQFSNSRSEMNVSTLELGDSALYLCASTLGRFPDYEQYFGPGTRLTVT.

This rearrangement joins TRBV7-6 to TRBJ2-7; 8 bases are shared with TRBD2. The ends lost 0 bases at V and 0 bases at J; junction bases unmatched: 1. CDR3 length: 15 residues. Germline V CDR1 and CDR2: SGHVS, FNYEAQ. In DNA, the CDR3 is TGTGCCAGCAGCTTAGCGGCGGGGGGCTCCTACGAGCAGTACTTC. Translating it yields CASSLAAGGSYEQYF.

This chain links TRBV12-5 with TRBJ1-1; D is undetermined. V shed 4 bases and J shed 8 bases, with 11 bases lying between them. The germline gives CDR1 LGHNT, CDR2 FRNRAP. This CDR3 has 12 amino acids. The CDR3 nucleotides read TGTGCTAGTGGTTCTATAGGGTTAGAAGCTTTCTTT. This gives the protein CASGSIGLEAFF.